The rows below give T cell receptor beta chains drawn from one sample of a study of a mutant IDH1 vaccine in newly diagnosed glioma. Only in-frame clones appear in the TCRdb table, and some are missing; sequencing was by immunoSEQ multiplex PCR. The sample holds over 30,000 clones, about three quarters seen once. The starting material was peripheral blood mononuclear cells (PBMCs), obtained from a glioma patient treated with radiotherapy, temozolomide or both. Receptors originate from a man aged 45-65 years with glioma. Some clones in this sample may be carry-over from other donors' samples. The CDR3 runs from the conserved cysteine through the conserved F or W. The order of the fields is D gene, clone size, V gene, J gene, CDR3 protein, CDR3 DNA. A D gene is named only where the DNA matches it firmly. Size is stated for part of the rows, as once, few or many counts, or as a class when the clone is expanded.

>TRBD1|NA|TRBV19|TRBJ1-2
CASSILETGVEGYTF
TGTGCCAGTAGTATTCTTGAGACAGGGGTAGAAGGCTACACCTTC
>NA|medium-sized|TRBV19|TRBJ2-7
CASRLDGSSYEQYF
TGTGCCAGTAGACTGGACGGTAGCTCCTACGAGCAGTACTTC
>NA|few|TRBV4-2|TRBJ1-2
CASSQGLGAPEEVNYGYTF
TGTGCCAGCAGCCAAGGGTTAGGGGCCCCTGAGGAAGTCAACTATGGCTACACCTTC
>TRBD1|NA|TRBV25-1|TRBJ2-7
CASSEYFGDSSYEQYF
TGTGCCAGCAGTGAATATTTTGGGGACAGCTCCTACGAGCAGTACTTC
>TRBD1|NA|TRBV5-5|TRBJ1-1
CASSLDTGELGTEAFF
TGTGCCAGCAGCTTGGATACAGGGGAGTTGGGCACTGAAGCTTTCTTT
>NA|NA|TRBV19|TRBJ2-7
CASSIAGINEQYF
TGTGCCAGTAGTATAGCAGGGATCAACGAGCAGTACTTC
>NA|NA|TRBV7-2|TRBJ2-7
CASSLELSFSLEQYF
TGTGCCAGCAGCTTAGAACTCTCCTTCTCTCTCGAGCAGTACTTC
>TRBD1|NA|TRBV7-9|TRBJ2-7
CASSSRDSSYEQYF
TGTGCCAGCAGCTCCCGGGACAGCTCCTACGAGCAGTACTTC
>NA|NA|TRBV7-6|TRBJ2-3
CASSWGSTDTQYF
TGTGCCAGCAGCTGGGGAAGCACAGATACGCAGTATTTT
>TRBD2|few|TRBV19|TRBJ2-1
CASSNSGSLNEQFF
TGTGCCAGTAGTAACAGCGGGAGTTTGAATGAGCAGTTCTTC
>TRBD2|NA|TRBV6-6|TRBJ2-1
CASSPSGSSYNEQFF
TGTGCCAGCAGTCCTAGCGGTAGCTCCTACAATGAGCAGTTCTTC
>NA|NA|TRBV9|TRBJ2-1
CASSVASWREVIF
TGTGCCAGCAGCGTAGCTAGTTGGCGGGAAGTGATCTTC
>NA|NA|TRBV6-1|TRBJ1-1
CASSDIYRYNTEAFF
TGTGCCAGCAGTGACATCTACAGGTACAACACTGAAGCTTTCTTT
>TRBD1|few|TRBV6-5|TRBJ1-5
CASSLNRGSNQPQHF
TGTGCCAGCAGCCTTAACAGGGGGAGCAATCAGCCCCAGCATTTT
>NA|NA|TRBV15|TRBJ1-5
CATSPDKNQPQHF
TGTGCCACCAGTCCGGACAAAAATCAGCCCCAGCATTTT